The 12 T cell receptor beta chains below come from one sample, sequenced in a study of human T cells and chemical hapten exposure (dated by TCRdb to the early 2020s). The library came from 5' RACE. Sequencing used an Illumina MiSeq. TCRdb took the public reads, trimmed them with fastp at Q25, ran MiXCR for clone calling and kept in-frame beta chains. For every CDR3 protein sequence, its rows merge into one entry that carries the most common genes and DNA. In all, the sample holds 130,000 or so distinct CDR3 sequences, and 4.1% of those were seen once. The biggest ten clones account for around 1.4% of the sample. Unfractionated whole blood was collected in Tempus Blood RNA tubes, and total RNA was extracted from that blood. The receptors were sampled from a female donor in good health.

This clonotype showed up many times. The CDR3 DNA follows: TGTGCCAGCAGCCCGCGACGCAGCGGCCAAGAGACCCAGTACTTC. Translating it yields CASSPRRSGQETQYF. The chain links TRBV7-2 to TRBJ2-5; D is perhaps TRBD2 (5 bases). The V and J ends lost 5 bases and 1 base respectively, with 14 bases between them. The CDR3 has 15 amino acids. Looked up from germline, CDR1 is SGHTA and CDR2 is FQGNSA.

This clonotype was seen repeatedly, ten times or more. V is TRBV5-1 and J is TRBJ2-1; TRBD2 agrees at 11 bases. In germline, CDR1 is SGHRS, CDR2 YFSETQ. V shed 0 bases and J 7 bases; nucleotides not matched to a gene: 9. The CDR3 spans 17 residues. CDR3: CASSLEGSGGARNEQFF. The DNA of the CDR3 is TGCGCCAGCAGCTTGGAGGGTAGCGGGGGGGCGAGGAATGAGCAGTTCTTC. The full variable domain, with the rest looked up from reference TRBV5-1 and TRBJ2-1, is KAGVTQTPRYLIKTRGQQVTLSCSPISGHRSVSWYQQTPGQGLQFLFEYFSETQRNKGNFPGRFSGRQFSNSRSEMNVSTLELGDSALYLCASSLEGSGGARNEQFFGPGTRLTVL.

This clonotype was found many times. The chain carries TRBV7-2 and TRBJ1-4, with D uncertain. The V end lost 5 bases, the J end lost 4 bases, and 14 bases lay between the germline ends. The CDR3 covers 15 residues. Germline V lookup: CDR1 SGHTA, CDR2 FQGNSA. The CDR3 spells CASSPNGPSNEKLFF. The CDR3 DNA reads TGTGCCAGCAGCCCTAACGGGCCAAGTAATGAAAAACTGTTTTTT.

This clonotype was recorded many times. The gene calls are TRBV5-1 and TRBJ1-2; D is ambiguous. Germline loops: CDR1 SGHRS, CDR2 YFSETQ. The germline V and J ends were trimmed by 1 base and 0 bases, with 10 bases remaining between them. This CDR3 has 15 amino acids. In DNA form, the CDR3 reads TGCGCCAGCAGCTTGAGCGGGTCTTCTAACTATGGCTACACCTTC. Translated, it gives CASSLSGSSNYGYTF.

J is TRBJ1-1 and V is TRBV20-1; D might be TRBD1 (6 bases). The length of the CDR3 is 13 residues. V dropped 6 bases and J dropped 1 base, with 12 bases sitting between them. Looked up from germline, CDR1 is DFQATT and CDR2 is SNEGSKA (reference sequence). CDR3 amino acids: CSAEDRWNTEAFF. In DNA form, the CDR3 reads TGCAGTGCAGAGGACAGATGGAACACTGAAGCTTTCTTT.

This clonotype was found many times. The chain joins TRBV20-1 to TRBJ1-4; D unresolved. Germline V gene data show CDR1 as DFQATT and CDR2 as SNEGSKA (reference sequence). V was clipped by 1 base and J by 7 bases, with 13 bases between them. CDR3 size: 14 residues. CDR3 DNA: TGCAGTGCTAGAGGTGCCGGCCCCGGTGAAAAACTGTTTTTT. Protein: CSARGAGPGEKLFF.

The table lists this clonotype with many counts. V usage is TRBV28 and J usage is TRBJ2-3, with no clear D. V lost 6 bases to trimming and J lost 3 bases, with 16 bases between them. Per the germline V gene, CDR1 is MDHEN and CDR2 is SYDVKM. The CDR3 length is 15 residues. The CDR3: CASRTAGVRTDTQYF. The CDR3 nucleotides are TGTGCCAGCAGGACTGCAGGCGTTAGGACAGATACGCAGTATTTT.

This clonotype has ten or more counts. The rearrangement uses TRBV9 and TRBJ2-5; 7 nucleotides agree with TRBD2. The CDR3 is 14 residues long. The junction had 5 bases not matched to a gene; V was cut back by 4 bases and J by 2 bases. In germline, CDR1 is SGDLS, CDR2 YYNGEE. The CDR3 bases are TGTGCCAGCAGCCTTCGAGCGGGGCAAGAGACCCAGTACTTC. It yields the protein CASSLRAGQETQYF.

At least ten counts were recorded for this clonotype. This chain connects TRBV12-3 or TRBV12-4 to TRBJ1-4; no definite D call. V was shortened by 3 bases and J by 8 bases, with 13 bases between the two germline ends. The CDR3 sequence is 14 residues long. The chain's CDR3 is CASSFGKRGEKLFF. In DNA form, the CDR3 reads TGTGCCAGCAGTTTCGGCAAGCGAGGGGAAAAACTGTTTTTT.

This clonotype was recorded at least ten times. The chain links TRBV18 to TRBJ1-5; D is unclear. The ends were cut back, 3 bases at V and 0 bases at J, with 15 bases in the middle. CDR1 KGHSH and CDR2 LQKENI come from the germline V gene. This CDR3 has 17 amino acids. In DNA form, the CDR3 reads TGTGCCAGCTCACCGGAGGGTATGGGGATTAGCAATCAGCCCCAGCATTTT. It yields the protein CASSPEGMGISNQPQHF.

The V gene is TRBV4-1, the J gene TRBJ2-3, with no clear D. The CDR3 spans 17 residues. Looked up from germline, CDR1 is MGHRA and CDR2 is YSYEKL. The germline V and J ends were trimmed by 0 bases and 4 bases, with 17 bases remaining between them. The CDR3 coding sequence is TGCGCCAGCAGCCAAGAGGTAACCTCCGTCACCGCAGATACGCAGTATTTT. Its translation is CASSQEVTSVTADTQYF.

There are many counts of this clonotype. The chain uses TRBV5-1 and TRBJ2-1; D is tentatively TRBD1 or TRBD2 (6 bases each). V lost 0 bases, J lost 8 bases, and 15 bases lay in between. The CDR3 totals 15 residues. Germline V CDR1 and CDR2: SGHRS, YFSETQ. In DNA, the CDR3 is TGCGCCAGCAGCTTGGAGAACAGGGTAGCGGATGAGCAGTTCTTC. This sequence encodes CASSLENRVADEQFF.